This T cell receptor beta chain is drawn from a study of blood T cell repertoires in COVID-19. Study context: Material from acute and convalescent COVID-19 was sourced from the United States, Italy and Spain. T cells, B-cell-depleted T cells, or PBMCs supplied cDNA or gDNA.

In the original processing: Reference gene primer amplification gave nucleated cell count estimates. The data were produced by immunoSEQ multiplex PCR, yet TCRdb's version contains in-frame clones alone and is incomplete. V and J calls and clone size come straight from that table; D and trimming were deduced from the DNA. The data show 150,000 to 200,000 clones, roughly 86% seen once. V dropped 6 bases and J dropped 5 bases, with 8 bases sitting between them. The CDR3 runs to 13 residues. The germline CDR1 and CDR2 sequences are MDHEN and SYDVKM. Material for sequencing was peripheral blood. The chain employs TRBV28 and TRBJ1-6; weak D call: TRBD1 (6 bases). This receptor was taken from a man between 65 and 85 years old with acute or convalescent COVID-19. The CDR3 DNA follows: TGTGCCAGCAGACAGGGAAATAATTCACCCCTCCACTTT. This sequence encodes CASRQGNNSPLHF.